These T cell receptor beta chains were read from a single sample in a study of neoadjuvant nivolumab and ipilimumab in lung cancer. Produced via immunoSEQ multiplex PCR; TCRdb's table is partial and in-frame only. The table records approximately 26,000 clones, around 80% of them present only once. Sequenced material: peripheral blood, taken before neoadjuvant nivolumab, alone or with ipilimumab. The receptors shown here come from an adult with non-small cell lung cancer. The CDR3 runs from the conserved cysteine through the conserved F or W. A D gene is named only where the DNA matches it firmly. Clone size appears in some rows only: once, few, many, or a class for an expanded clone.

DNA: TGTGCCAGCAGCTTGGCGGGGCGGAGGGGAGGTGGGTATTTT
CDR3: CASSLAGRRGGGYF
J: TRBJ2-3
D: NA
V: TRBV5-4
size: NA

DNA: TGTGCCAGCAGTGAAGCGCTTGATACCTACGAGCAGTACTTC
CDR3: CASSEALDTYEQYF
J: TRBJ2-7
D: NA
V: TRBV6-1
size: NA

DNA: TGTGCCAGCAGTGAAGTCCAGCACTACAATGAGCAGTTCTTC
CDR3: CASSEVQHYNEQFF
J: TRBJ2-1
D: NA
V: TRBV6-1
size: few

DNA: TGTGCCAGCAGCGTAGGGGACAGGGCTTCCAATGAGCAGTTCTTC
CDR3: CASSVGDRASNEQFF
J: TRBJ2-1
D: TRBD1
V: TRBV9
size: NA

DNA: TGTGCCAGCAGTCCAACAGGGGGTAATCAGCCCCAGCATTTT
CDR3: CASSPTGGNQPQHF
J: TRBJ1-5
D: TRBD1
V: TRBV6-6
size: NA

DNA: TGTGCCAGCAGTGTGGGACCGAAAGAGACCCAGTACTTC
CDR3: CASSVGPKETQYF
J: TRBJ2-5
D: NA
V: TRBV6-4
size: NA

DNA: TGTGCCAGCAGTTATAGTGGACGGAACACTGAAGCTTTCTTT
CDR3: CASSYSGRNTEAFF
J: TRBJ1-1
D: NA
V: TRBV6-9
size: once

DNA: TGTGCCAGCAGTTCCCACAGGGGTAGATACGAGCAGTACTTC
CDR3: CASSSHRGRYEQYF
J: TRBJ2-7
D: TRBD1
V: TRBV6-5
size: NA

DNA: TGTGCCAGCCTCGGGGAGGGCCGGAACACTGAAGCTTTCTTT
CDR3: CASLGEGRNTEAFF
J: TRBJ1-1
D: NA
V: TRBV4-2
size: NA

DNA: TGTGCCATTAGTACGGGGGGCTGGGAGACCCAGTACTTC
CDR3: CAISTGGWETQYF
J: TRBJ2-5
D: NA
V: TRBV6-5
size: NA

DNA: TGTGCCAGCTCACCTAACAATGAGCAGTTCTTC
CDR3: CASSPNNEQFF
J: TRBJ2-1
D: NA
V: TRBV18
size: NA

DNA: TGTGCCAGCAGTGAACAGTCAGGGCCCCCGGTTTTCTTT
CDR3: CASSEQSGPPVFF
J: TRBJ1-1
D: NA
V: TRBV6-1
size: NA

DNA: TGTGCCAGTAGTATTTCCGTCCGGGGGGGTTACGAGCAGTACTTC
CDR3: CASSISVRGGYEQYF
J: TRBJ2-7
D: TRBD2
V: TRBV19
size: NA

DNA: TGTGCCAGCAGCGTGTCGGGGCTTAATGAGCAGTTCTTC
CDR3: CASSVSGLNEQFF
J: TRBJ2-1
D: NA
V: TRBV7-2
size: NA

DNA: TGTGCCAGCCTATACGCCGGGACAGGGTGTGGTGGCTACACCTTC
CDR3: CASLYAGTGCGGYTF
J: TRBJ1-2
D: TRBD1
V: TRBV9
size: NA

DNA: TGTGCCAGCAGCTTTTCCGGGGCAGCCAACTCCGGAGCTTTCTTT
CDR3: CASSFSGAANSGAFF
J: TRBJ1-1
D: NA
V: TRBV7-9
size: once

DNA: TGCGCCAGCAGCCGAGGGGACACCGTAGGTTACACTGAAGCTTTCTTT
CDR3: CASSRGDTVGYTEAFF
J: TRBJ1-1
D: NA
V: TRBV5-1
size: NA

DNA: TGTGCCAGCAGCCCCCAGGGGGCGGGCGCTGAAGCTTTCTTT
CDR3: CASSPQGAGAEAFF
J: TRBJ1-1
D: TRBD1
V: TRBV9
size: NA

DNA: TGTGCCAGCAGCCCGGGGTTAGCGGGGGGGCGGACCGGGGAGCTGTTTTTT
CDR3: CASSPGLAGGRTGELFF
J: TRBJ2-2
D: TRBD2
V: TRBV5-4
size: once

DNA: TGTGCCAGCAGTGAAAGCACAGGGGGTCTCTTGAAGCAGTACTTC
CDR3: CASSESTGGLLKQYF
J: TRBJ2-7
D: TRBD1
V: TRBV2
size: NA

DNA: TGTGCCAGCAGCCAATTAGCGGGGGGGCCCCACGGGGAGCTGTTTTTT
CDR3: CASSQLAGGPHGELFF
J: TRBJ2-2
D: TRBD2
V: TRBV4-2
size: NA

DNA: TGTGCCAGCAGCTCACAGGGAGGGGGGGGCACAGATACGCAGTATTTT
CDR3: CASSSQGGGGTDTQYF
J: TRBJ2-3
D: NA
V: TRBV7-2
size: NA

DNA: TGTGCCAGCAGCCGGGGGGCAGGGCTAAACACTGAAGCTTTCTTT
CDR3: CASSRGAGLNTEAFF
J: TRBJ1-1
D: NA
V: TRBV5-5
size: NA

DNA: TGTGCCAGCAGCCAAGTTGACGGGACTGAAGCTTTCTTT
CDR3: CASSQVDGTEAFF
J: TRBJ1-1
D: NA
V: TRBV9
size: once

DNA: TGTGCCAGCAGACAGGGCCGGGATTCACCCCTCCACTTT
CDR3: CASRQGRDSPLHF
J: TRBJ1-6
D: NA
V: TRBV25-1
size: NA

DNA: TGTGCCAGTCACCTAGGCCGCCGGACAGCGGGTGCTGAAGCTTTCTTT
CDR3: CASHLGRRTAGAEAFF
J: TRBJ1-1
D: NA
V: TRBV19
size: NA

DNA: TGTGCCAGCACCATTTCGACAGGGGGCACTGAAGCTTTCTTT
CDR3: CASTISTGGTEAFF
J: TRBJ1-1
D: TRBD1
V: TRBV14
size: once

DNA: TGTGCCAGCAGCCTCGCGGGCCGCAATCAGCCCCAGCATTTT
CDR3: CASSLAGRNQPQHF
J: TRBJ1-5
D: NA
V: TRBV11-2
size: NA

DNA: TGTGCCAGCAGCTCTCCGGCAGGGGGTGGCACTGAAGCTTTCTTT
CDR3: CASSSPAGGGTEAFF
J: TRBJ1-1
D: TRBD1
V: TRBV28
size: NA

DNA: TGTGCCAGCCGGGAGGTCCTCAATCAGCCCCAGCATTTT
CDR3: CASREVLNQPQHF
J: TRBJ1-5
D: NA
V: TRBV28
size: NA

DNA: TGTGCCAGCAGCTGGGGACTAGCGGGGCAAGAGACCCAGTACTTC
CDR3: CASSWGLAGQETQYF
J: TRBJ2-5
D: TRBD2
V: TRBV7-7
size: NA

DNA: TGTGCCAGCAGCCCTGGGACAGACAATCAGCCCCAGCATTTT
CDR3: CASSPGTDNQPQHF
J: TRBJ1-5
D: TRBD1
V: TRBV9
size: NA

DNA: TGTGCCAGCAGTTCCCCCCTCAGGGCTGGGAGCACTGAAGCTTTCTTT
CDR3: CASSSPLRAGSTEAFF
J: TRBJ1-1
D: NA
V: TRBV6-5
size: NA